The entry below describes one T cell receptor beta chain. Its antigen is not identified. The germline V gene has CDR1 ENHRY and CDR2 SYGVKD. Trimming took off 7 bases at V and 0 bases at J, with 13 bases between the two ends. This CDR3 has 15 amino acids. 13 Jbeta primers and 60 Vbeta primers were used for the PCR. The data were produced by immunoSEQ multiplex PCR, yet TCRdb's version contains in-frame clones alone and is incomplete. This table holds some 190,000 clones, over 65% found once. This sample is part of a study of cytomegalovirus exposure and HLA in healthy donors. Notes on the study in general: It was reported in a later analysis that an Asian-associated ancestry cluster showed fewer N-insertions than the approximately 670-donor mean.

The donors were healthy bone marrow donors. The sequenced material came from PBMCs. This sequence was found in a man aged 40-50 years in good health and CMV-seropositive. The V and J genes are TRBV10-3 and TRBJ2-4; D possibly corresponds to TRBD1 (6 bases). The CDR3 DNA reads TGTGCCATCAACCGGACAGTCTTAGCCAAAAACATTCAGTACTTC. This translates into CAINRTVLAKNIQYF.